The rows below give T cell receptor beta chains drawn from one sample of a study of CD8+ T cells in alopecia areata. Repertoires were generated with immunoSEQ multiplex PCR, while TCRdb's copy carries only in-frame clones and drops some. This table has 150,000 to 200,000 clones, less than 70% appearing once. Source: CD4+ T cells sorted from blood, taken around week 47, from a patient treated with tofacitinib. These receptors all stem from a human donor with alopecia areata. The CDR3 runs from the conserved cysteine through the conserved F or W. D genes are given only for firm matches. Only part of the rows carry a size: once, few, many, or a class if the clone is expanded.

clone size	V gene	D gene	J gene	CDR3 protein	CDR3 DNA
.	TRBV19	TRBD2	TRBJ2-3	CASSIYATSGGAVHF	TGTGCCAGTAGTATTTACGCTACTAGCGGGGGGGCAGTGCATTTT
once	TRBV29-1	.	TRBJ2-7	CSVDVESSYEQYF	TGCAGCGTTGATGTGGAGAGCTCCTACGAGCAGTACTTC
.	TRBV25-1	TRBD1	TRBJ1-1	CASSETGIWNTEAFF	TGTGCCAGCAGTGAGACAGGGATTTGGAACACTGAAGCTTTCTTT
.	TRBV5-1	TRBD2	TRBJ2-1	CASSEQPLAGGPSSYNEQFF	TGCGCCAGCAGCGAACAACCTCTAGCGGGGGGCCCCAGCTCCTACAATGAGCAGTTCTTC
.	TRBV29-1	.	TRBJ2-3	CSVEVGRQKYF	TGCAGCGTTGAAGTGGGACGCCAAAAGTATTTT
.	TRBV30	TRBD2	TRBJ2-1	CAYGTRQPEQFF	TGTGCCTACGGGACTAGGCAACCTGAGCAGTTCTTC
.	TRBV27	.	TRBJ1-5	CASSDRQGSNQPQHF	TGTGCCAGCAGTGACAGGCAGGGGAGCAATCAGCCCCAGCATTTT
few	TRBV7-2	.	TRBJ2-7	CASSLVYEQYF	TGTGCCAGCAGCTTAGTCTACGAGCAGTACTTC
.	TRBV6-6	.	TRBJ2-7	CASSYSTFYEQYF	TGTGCCAGCAGTTACTCGACTTTCTACGAGCAGTACTTC
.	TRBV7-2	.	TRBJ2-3	CASRSDLGDTQYF	TGTGCCAGCAGATCGGACCTGGGGGATACGCAGTATTTT
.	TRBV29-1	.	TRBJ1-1	CSVEEGFGAFF	TGCAGCGTTGAAGAGGGTTTTGGGGCTTTCTTT
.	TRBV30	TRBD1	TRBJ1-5	CAWSWTGEGQPQHF	TGTGCCTGGAGCTGGACAGGGGAGGGTCAGCCCCAGCATTTT
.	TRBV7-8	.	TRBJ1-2	CASSPERNYGYTF	TGTGCCAGCAGCCCCGAGCGTAACTATGGCTACACCTTC
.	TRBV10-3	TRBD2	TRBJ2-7	CAIMASGDSYEQYF	TGTGCCATCATGGCTAGCGGGGATTCCTACGAGCAGTACTTC
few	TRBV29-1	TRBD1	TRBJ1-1	CSERQGPTEAFF	TGCAGCGAGAGACAGGGACCCACTGAAGCTTTCTTT
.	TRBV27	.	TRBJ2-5	CASSTGRSRETQYF	TGTGCCAGCAGTACCGGACGGTCGCGGGAGACCCAGTACTTC
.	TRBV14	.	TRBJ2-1	CASSQSLYGYEQFF	TGTGCCAGCAGCCAATCTCTATACGGTTATGAGCAGTTCTTC
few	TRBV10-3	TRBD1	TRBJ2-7	CAITLTGGEQYF	TGTGCCATCACCCTAACAGGGGGCGAGCAGTACTTC
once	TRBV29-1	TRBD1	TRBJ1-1	CSTNRQGVMNTEAFF	TGCAGCACGAACCGACAGGGCGTAATGAACACTGAAGCTTTCTTT
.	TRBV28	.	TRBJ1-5	CASSGGNQPQHF	TGTGCCAGCAGTGGTGGAAATCAGCCCCAGCATTTT
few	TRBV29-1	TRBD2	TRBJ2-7	CSVGGINEQYF	TGCAGCGTCGGGGGGATCAACGAGCAGTACTTC
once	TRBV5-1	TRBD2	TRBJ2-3	CASLREAGTSTDTQYF	TGCGCCAGCCTCCGGGAAGCGGGGACTAGCACAGATACGCAGTATTTT
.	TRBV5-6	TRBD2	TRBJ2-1	CASSSKPRLAGFNEQFF	TGTGCCAGCAGCTCAAAACCCCGACTAGCGGGATTTAATGAGCAGTTCTTC
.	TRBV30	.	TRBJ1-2	CAWSDQVATF	TGTGCCTGGAGTGACCAAGTGGCCACCTTC
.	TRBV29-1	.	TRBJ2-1	CSVDTSSYNEQFF	TGCAGCGTTGACACAAGCTCCTACAATGAGCAGTTCTTC
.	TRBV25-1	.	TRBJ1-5	CASSERGGQPQHF	TGTGCCAGCAGTGAAAGGGGTGGGCAGCCCCAGCATTTT
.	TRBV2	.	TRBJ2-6	CASNNVSGANVLTF	TGTGCCAGCAATAATGTCTCTGGGGCCAACGTCCTGACTTTC
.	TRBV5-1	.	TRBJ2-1	CASSYALTSSYNEQFF	TGCGCCAGCAGCTATGCTTTGACTAGCTCCTACAATGAGCAGTTCTTC
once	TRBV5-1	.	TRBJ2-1	CASSLDKVPNEQFF	TGCGCCAGCAGCTTGGATAAGGTCCCCAATGAGCAGTTCTTC
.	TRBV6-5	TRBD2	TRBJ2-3	CASRLGGGGTDTQYF	TGTGCCAGCAGACTAGGAGGCGGGGGGACAGATACGCAGTATTTT
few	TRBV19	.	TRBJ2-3	CASSTSGNTQYF	TGTGCCAGTAGTACCTCAGGAAATACGCAGTATTTT
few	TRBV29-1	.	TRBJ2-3	CSVEALGGDTQYF	TGCAGCGTTGAGGCGTTAGGGGGGGATACGCAGTATTTT
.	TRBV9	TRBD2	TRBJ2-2	CASSKTGRDYTGELFF	TGTGCCAGCAGCAAGACCGGGAGGGACTACACCGGAGAGCTGTTTTTT
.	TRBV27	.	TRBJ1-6	CASSFNPNSPLHF	TGTGCCAGCAGTTTTAATCCGAATTCACCCCTCCACTTT
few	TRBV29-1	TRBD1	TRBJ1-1	CSTYRGLGNTEAFF	TGCAGCACGTACAGGGGCCTTGGGAACACTGAAGCTTTCTTT
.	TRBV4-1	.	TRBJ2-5	CASSQESRPEETQYF	TGCGCCAGCAGCCAAGAATCTAGACCAGAAGAGACCCAGTACTTC
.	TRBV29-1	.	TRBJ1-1	CRGTYGMNTEAFF	TGCAGGGGGACTTACGGTATGAACACTGAAGCTTTCTTT
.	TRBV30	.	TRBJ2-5	CAWGLGDAGYQETQYF	TGTGCCTGGGGGCTCGGGGACGCCGGGTACCAAGAGACCCAGTACTTC
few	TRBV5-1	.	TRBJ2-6	CASSRGTTVSGANVLTF	TGCGCCAGCAGCCGGGGGACCACAGTATCAGGGGCCAACGTCCTGACTTTC
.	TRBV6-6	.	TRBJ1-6	CASSYIAVTNSPLHF	TGTGCCAGCAGTTACATTGCGGTTACAAATTCACCCCTCCACTTT
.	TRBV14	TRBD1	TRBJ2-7	CASSQAMTGVEQYF	TGTGCCAGCAGCCAAGCGATGACAGGGGTCGAGCAGTACTTC
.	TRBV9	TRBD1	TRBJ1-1	CASSVDAGQMNTEAFF	TGTGCCAGCAGCGTAGACGCGGGACAGATGAACACTGAAGCTTTCTTT
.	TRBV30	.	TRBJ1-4	CAWRGSGEKLFF	TGTGCCTGGAGGGGCAGTGGGGAAAAACTGTTTTTT
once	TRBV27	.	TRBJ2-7	CASSFRGTDSYEQYF	TGTGCCAGCAGTTTTCGGGGAACAGATTCCTACGAGCAGTACTTC
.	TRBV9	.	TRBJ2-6	CASSVAGRDGSSGANVLTF	TGTGCCAGCAGCGTAGCCGGAAGGGACGGCAGCTCTGGGGCCAACGTCCTGACTTTC
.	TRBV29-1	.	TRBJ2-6	CSVYSGANVLTF	TGCAGCGTGTACTCTGGGGCCAACGTCCTGACTTTC
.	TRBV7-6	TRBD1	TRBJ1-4	CASSLLTGESSEKLFF	TGTGCCAGCAGCTTGCTCACAGGGGAGAGTAGTGAAAAACTGTTTTTT
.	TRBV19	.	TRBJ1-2	CASSLDNNYGYTF	TGTGCCAGTAGCCTGGACAATAACTATGGCTACACCTTC
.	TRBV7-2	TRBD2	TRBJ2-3	CASSLRPAGGTDTQYF	TGTGCCAGCAGCCTACGCCCAGCGGGAGGTACAGATACGCAGTATTTT
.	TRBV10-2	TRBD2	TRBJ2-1	CASSESSGVYNEQFF	TGCGCCAGCAGTGAGTCTAGCGGGGTGTACAATGAGCAGTTCTTC
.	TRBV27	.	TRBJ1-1	CASRTNTEAFF	TGTGCCAGCAGGACTAACACTGAAGCTTTCTTT